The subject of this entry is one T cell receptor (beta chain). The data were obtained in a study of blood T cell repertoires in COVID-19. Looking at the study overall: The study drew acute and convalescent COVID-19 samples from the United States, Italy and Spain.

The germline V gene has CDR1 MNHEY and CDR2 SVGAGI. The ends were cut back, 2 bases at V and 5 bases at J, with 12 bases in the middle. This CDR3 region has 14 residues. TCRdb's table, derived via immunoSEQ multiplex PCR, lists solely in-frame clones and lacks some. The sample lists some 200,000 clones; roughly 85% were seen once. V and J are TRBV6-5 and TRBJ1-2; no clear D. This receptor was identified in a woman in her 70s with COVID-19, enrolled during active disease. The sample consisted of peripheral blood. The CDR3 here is CASSYDGGRYGYTF. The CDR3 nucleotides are TGTGCCAGCAGTTACGACGGAGGCCGGTATGGCTACACCTTC.